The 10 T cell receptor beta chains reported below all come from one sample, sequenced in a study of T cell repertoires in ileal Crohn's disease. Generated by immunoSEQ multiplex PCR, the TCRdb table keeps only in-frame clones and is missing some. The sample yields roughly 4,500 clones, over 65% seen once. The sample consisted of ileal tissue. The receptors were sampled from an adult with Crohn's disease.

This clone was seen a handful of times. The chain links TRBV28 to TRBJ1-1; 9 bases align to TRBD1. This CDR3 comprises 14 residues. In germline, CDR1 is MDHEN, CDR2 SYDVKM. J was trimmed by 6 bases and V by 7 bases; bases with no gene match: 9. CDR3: CASTRDRGGSEAFF. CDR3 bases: TGTGCCAGCACCCGAGACAGGGGGGGGTCTGAAGCTTTCTTT.

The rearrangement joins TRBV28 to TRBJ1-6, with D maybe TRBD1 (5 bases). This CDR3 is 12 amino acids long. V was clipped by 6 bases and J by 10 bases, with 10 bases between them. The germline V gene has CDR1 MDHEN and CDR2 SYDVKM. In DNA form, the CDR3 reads TGTGCCAGCAGAGTCCCAGGGTCACCCCTCCACTTT. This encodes CASRVPGSPLHF.

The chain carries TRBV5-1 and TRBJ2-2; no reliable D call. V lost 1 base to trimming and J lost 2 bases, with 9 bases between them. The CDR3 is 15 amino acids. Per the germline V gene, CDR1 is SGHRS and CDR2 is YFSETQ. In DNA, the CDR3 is TGCGCCAGCAGCTTGATGCAGATCAACACCGGGGAGCTGTTTTTT. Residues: CASSLMQINTGELFF. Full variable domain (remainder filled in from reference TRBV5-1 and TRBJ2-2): KAGVTQTPRYLIKTRGQQVTLSCSPISGHRSVSWYQQTPGQGLQFLFEYFSETQRNKGNFPGRFSGRQFSNSRSEMNVSTLELGDSALYLCASSLMQINTGELFFGEGSRLTVL.

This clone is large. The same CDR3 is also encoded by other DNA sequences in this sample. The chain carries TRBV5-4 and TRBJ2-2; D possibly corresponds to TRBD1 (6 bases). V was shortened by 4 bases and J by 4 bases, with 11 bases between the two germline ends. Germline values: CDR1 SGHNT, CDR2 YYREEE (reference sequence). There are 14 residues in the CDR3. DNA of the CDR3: TGTGCCAGCAGCCCAGGGGTCGCCACCGGGGAGCTGTTTTTT. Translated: CASSPGVATGELFF. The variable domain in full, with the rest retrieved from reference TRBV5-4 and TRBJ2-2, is ETGVTQSPTHLIKTRGQQVTLRCSSQSGHNTVSWYQQALGQGPQFIFQYYREEENGRGNFPPRFSGLQFPNYSSELNVNALELDDSALYLCASSPGVATGELFFGEGSRLTVL.

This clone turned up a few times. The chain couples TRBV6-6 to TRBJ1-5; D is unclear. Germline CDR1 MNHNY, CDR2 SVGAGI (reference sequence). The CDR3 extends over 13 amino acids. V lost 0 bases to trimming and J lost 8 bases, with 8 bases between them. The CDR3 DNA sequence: TGTGCCAGCAGTTACTCGCCGTCGGAGCCCCAGCATTTT. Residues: CASSYSPSEPQHF.

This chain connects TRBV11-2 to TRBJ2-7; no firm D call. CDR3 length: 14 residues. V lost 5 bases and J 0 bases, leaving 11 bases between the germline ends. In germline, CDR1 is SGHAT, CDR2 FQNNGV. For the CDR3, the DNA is TGTGCCAGCAGCCAACAGACGAGCTCCTACGAGCAGTACTTC. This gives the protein CASSQQTSSYEQYF.

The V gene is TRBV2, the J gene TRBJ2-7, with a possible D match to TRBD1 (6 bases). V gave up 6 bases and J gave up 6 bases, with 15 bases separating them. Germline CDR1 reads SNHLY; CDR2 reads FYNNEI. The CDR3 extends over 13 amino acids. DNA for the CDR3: TGTGCCAGCAGCTATACAGGGTTCGGCGAGCAGTACTTC. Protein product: CASSYTGFGEQYF.

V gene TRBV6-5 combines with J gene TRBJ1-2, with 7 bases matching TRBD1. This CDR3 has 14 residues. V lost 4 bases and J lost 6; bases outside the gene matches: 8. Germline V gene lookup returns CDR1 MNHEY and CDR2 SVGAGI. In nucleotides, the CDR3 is TGTGCCAGCAGTTTGCGACAGGGTTTAGATGGCTACACCTTC. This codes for CASSLRQGLDGYTF.

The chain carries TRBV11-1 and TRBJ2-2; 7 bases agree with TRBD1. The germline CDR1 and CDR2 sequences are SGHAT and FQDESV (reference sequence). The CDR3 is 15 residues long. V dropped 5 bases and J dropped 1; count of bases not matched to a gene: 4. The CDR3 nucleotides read TGTGCCAGCAGCCAGGGGGACATGAACACCGGGGAGCTGTTTTTT. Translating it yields CASSQGDMNTGELFF.

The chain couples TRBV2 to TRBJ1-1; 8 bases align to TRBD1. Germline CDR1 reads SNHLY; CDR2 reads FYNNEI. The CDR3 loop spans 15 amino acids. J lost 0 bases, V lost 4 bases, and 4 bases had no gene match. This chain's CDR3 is CASSARQGMNTEAFF. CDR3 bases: TGTGCCAGCAGTGCTAGACAGGGGATGAACACTGAAGCTTTCTTT. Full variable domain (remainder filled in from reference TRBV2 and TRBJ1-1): EPEVTQTPSHQVTQMGQEVILRCVPISNHLYFYWYRQILGQKVEFLVSFYNNEISEKSEIFDDQFSVERPDGSNFTLKIRSTKLEDSAMYFCASSARQGMNTEAFFGQGTRLTVV.